One and the same sample provided the 31 T cell receptor beta chains below, sequenced in a study of T cells and Merkel cell carcinoma outcomes. Clones were sequenced by immunoSEQ multiplex PCR, and TCRdb holds only the in-frame ones, with some missing. Of over 2,500 clones listed, approximately 96% are singletons. The specimen sequenced was tumor tissue from Merkel cell carcinoma. The source is a human donor with Merkel cell carcinoma.

The CDR3 DNA follows: TGTGCCAGCAGCTACAGGGGCGGAATCACAGATACGCAGTATTTT. It specifies CASSYRGGITDTQYF. The chain recombines TRBV7-9 with TRBJ2-3; 7 bases match TRBD1. Germline CDR1 is SEHNR and CDR2 is FQNEAQ (reference sequence). CDR3 length: 15 residues. V was pared by 4 bases and J by 2 bases, with 6 bases of the junction left unmatched.

The chain carries TRBV28 and TRBJ2-2; 9 bases are shared with TRBD1. CDR1 is MDHEN and CDR2 is SYDVKM in the germline V gene. The ends lost 4 bases at V and 2 bases at J; junction bases unmatched: 11. This CDR3 contains 18 residues. The DNA of the CDR3 is TGTGCCAGCAGTTCCCCCGGGACAGGGCCACCAAACACCGGGGAGCTGTTTTTT. This sequence encodes CASSSPGTGPPNTGELFF.

The rearrangement uses TRBV5-6 and TRBJ1-2; perhaps TRBD1 as D (5 bases). The V end was cut by 4 bases, the J end by 4 bases, with 11 bases between. The CDR3 length is 13 residues. The germline V gene has CDR1 SGHDT and CDR2 YYEEEE. As DNA, the CDR3 is TGTGCCAGCAGCGCCACAGGAGTCTATGGCTACACCTTC. Translated: CASSATGVYGYTF.

V gene TRBV20-1 combines with J gene TRBJ2-7; D not certain. This CDR3 is built from 11 residues. Germline V gene lookup returns CDR1 DFQATT and CDR2 SNEGSKA (reference sequence). Trimming pared 0 bases from V and 5 bases from J, leaving 5 bases between. The CDR3 DNA follows: TGCAGTGCTAGAGAACTCCACGAGCAGTACTTC. Protein product: CSARELHEQYF.

The CDR3 is CASNRNQETQYF. In DNA, the CDR3 is TGTGCCAGCAACAGAAACCAAGAGACCCAGTACTTC. The chain couples TRBV7-2 to TRBJ2-5; D is ambiguous. Trimming removed 7 bases at V and 0 bases at J, with 6 bases between. Germline V gene lookup returns CDR1 SGHTA and CDR2 FQGNSA. This CDR3 is built from 12 residues.

The rearrangement links TRBV7-9 to TRBJ2-5; no clear D gene. From germline, CDR1 is SEHNR and CDR2 FQNEAQ (reference sequence). The CDR3 has 12 amino acids. The V end lost 0 bases, the J end lost 6 bases, and 5 bases lay between the germline ends. In DNA form, the CDR3 reads TGTGCCAGCAGCTTAGCGGAGCAGACCCAGTACTTC. Encoded protein: CASSLAEQTQYF.

The chain employs TRBV7-8 and TRBJ2-7; 10 positions match TRBD1. With V trimmed by 7 bases and J by 5 bases, 2 bases remained unmatched. The CDR3 sequence is 12 residues long. CDR1 and CDR2 (germline): SGHVS, FQNEAQ. This CDR3 reads CASMTGGHEQYF. CDR3 bases: TGTGCCAGCATGACAGGGGGCCACGAGCAGTACTTC.

This chain links TRBV9 with TRBJ2-3; TRBD1 matches 7 bases. Trimming cost V 3 bases and J 3 bases; bases outside gene matches: 1. The CDR3 runs to 13 residues. In germline, CDR1 is SGDLS, CDR2 YYNGEE. CDR3 loop: CASSADRTDTQYF. CDR3 sequence (DNA): TGTGCCAGCAGCGCGGACAGGACAGATACGCAGTATTTT.

This clone was recorded once. Compared with germline, one end of the junction differs, possibly owing to a read error. The chain uses TRBV7-2 and TRBJ2-5; D call uncertain. This CDR3 has 11 amino acids. Per germline, CDR1 SGHTA and CDR2 FQGNSA. The DNA of the CDR3 is TGTGCCAACAGCTCCGTAGAGACCCAGTACTTC. Its translation: CANSSVETQYF.

V is TRBV9 and J is TRBJ1-5; 8 bases map to TRBD1. CDR1 SGDLS and CDR2 YYNGEE come from the germline V gene. V trimming: 0 bases; J trimming: 7 bases; junction bases outside the gene matches: 6. The CDR3 has 15 amino acids. The CDR3 DNA sequence: TGTGCCAGCAGCGTAGGGCAGGGGGCAGGACAGCCCCAGCATTTT. Translating it yields CASSVGQGAGQPQHF.

This chain joins TRBV7-8 and TRBJ1-5; no clear D. With 2 bases removed from V and 4 bases from J, the gap between germline ends came to 12 bases. The CDR3 runs to 15 residues. Germline-derived CDR1 and CDR2 are SGHVS and FQNEAQ. CDR3 region: CASSLPLWANQPQHF. For the CDR3, the DNA is TGTGCCAGCAGCTTACCACTGTGGGCTAATCAGCCCCAGCATTTT.

J is TRBJ2-3 and V is TRBV19; 11 nucleotides agree with TRBD2. CDR3 length equals 16 residues. V lost 4 bases, J lost 0 bases, and 3 bases stayed unmatched. Germline V gene data show CDR1 as LNHDA and CDR2 as SQIVND (reference sequence). The CDR3 DNA reads as TGTGCCAGTAGTAGGCGACTAGCGGGAAGCACAGATACGCAGTATTTT. Encoded protein: CASSRRLAGSTDTQYF.

The chain uses TRBV10-3 and TRBJ2-7, with D possibly TRBD1 on 6 matching bases. CDR3 length: 12 residues. The V gene lost 3 bases and the J gene lost 7 bases, with 10 bases spanning the gap. Germline CDR1 is ENHRY and CDR2 is SYGVKD. CDR3 protein: CAISESTGEQYF. CDR3 in DNA: TGTGCCATCAGTGAATCAACAGGGGAGCAGTACTTC.

The CDR3 DNA sequence: TGTGCCACCAGCAGACAGGGGGCGTATCATGGCTACACCTTC. It yields the protein CATSRQGAYHGYTF. This chain connects TRBV15 to TRBJ1-2; 8 bases align to TRBD1. This CDR3 comprises 14 residues. In germline, CDR1 is LNHNV, CDR2 YYDKDF (reference sequence). V lost 2 bases and J lost 6; bases outside the gene matches: 5.

This chain links TRBV6-5 with TRBJ2-1, with D possibly TRBD1 on 6 matching bases. The CDR3 is made up of 14 amino acids. CDR1 and CDR2 (germline): MNHEY, SVGAGI. Deletions cut 5 bases from V and 5 bases from J, with 13 bases between. This chain's CDR3 is CASSTRDKNNEQFF. The CDR3 DNA sequence: TGTGCCAGCAGTACCCGGGACAAGAACAATGAGCAGTTCTTC.

The gene calls are TRBV10-3 and TRBJ1-3, with TRBD1 matching over 9 bases. The CDR3 runs to 16 residues. J gave up 0 bases and V 7 bases, and 7 bases lay outside the gene matches. CDR1 and CDR2 (germline): ENHRY, SYGVKD. The CDR3 region is CAITPGQGNSGNTIYF. In DNA form, the CDR3 reads TGTGCCATCACCCCCGGACAGGGGAACTCTGGAAACACCATATATTTT.

This chain links TRBV19 with TRBJ2-4; the match to TRBD1 covers 9 bases. In germline, CDR1 is LNHDA, CDR2 SQIVND (reference sequence). With V trimmed by 1 base and J by 7 bases, 2 bases remained unmatched. CDR3 length: 14 amino acids. The CDR3 loop is CASSIGTGVNIQYF. CDR3 sequence (DNA): TGTGCCAGTAGTATAGGGACAGGGGTTAACATTCAGTACTTC.

V is TRBV7-9 and J is TRBJ2-2; TRBD1 is a possible D gene (6 bases). CDR1 and CDR2 (germline): SEHNR, FQNEAQ (reference sequence). This CDR3 region has 17 residues. The V end was cut by 1 base, the J end by 6 bases, with 18 bases between. The CDR3 region is CASSLGRGGPLSGELFF. The CDR3 region has the DNA TGTGCCAGCAGCTTAGGACGAGGGGGTCCCCTTTCCGGGGAGCTGTTTTTT.

CDR3 sequence reads: CASSVGTGDLYEQYF. CDR3 DNA sequence: TGTGCCAGCAGCGTTGGGACAGGGGACCTGTACGAGCAGTACTTC. V gene TRBV9 combines with J gene TRBJ2-7; 10 bases align to TRBD1. The J segment lost 4 bases and the V segment lost 2 bases, leaving 6 bases of the junction unmatched. Germline V CDR1 and CDR2: SGDLS, YYNGEE. The CDR3 is 15 residues long.

The genes are TRBV9 and TRBJ2-3; 10 bases match TRBD2. In germline, CDR1 is SGDLS, CDR2 YYNGEE. The length of the CDR3 is 16 residues. V lost 4 bases, J lost 1 base, and 6 bases stayed unmatched. This chain's CDR3 is CASSPRSGGGTDTQYF. The CDR3 bases are TGTGCCAGCAGCCCTCGGAGCGGGGGGGGCACAGATACGCAGTATTTT.

V gene TRBV7-9 combines with J gene TRBJ2-1; D gene unclear. CDR3 length: 14 amino acids. The V and J ends lost 7 bases and 5 bases respectively, with 15 bases between them. Per germline, CDR1 SEHNR and CDR2 FQNEAQ (reference sequence). CDR3 DNA sequence: TGTGCCAGCAACAAAAACGGGCGGAACAATGAGCAGTTCTTC. It codes for CASNKNGRNNEQFF.

The chain uses TRBV29-1 and TRBJ2-2; D uncertain. This CDR3 spans 11 amino acids. Trimming left V 5 bases short and J 1 base short, with 2 bases between. Germline CDR1 is SQVTM and CDR2 is ANQGSEA. CDR3: CSVKNTGELFF. The CDR3 DNA reads TGCAGCGTTAAGAACACCGGGGAGCTGTTTTTT.

This chain connects TRBV25-1 to TRBJ1-4; TRBD1 matches at 8 bases. V was clipped by 3 bases and J by 10 bases; unmatched bases: 13. The germline V gene has CDR1 MGHDK and CDR2 SYGVNS. The CDR3 is made up of 16 amino acids. CDR3 DNA sequence: TGTGCCAGCAGTGAGGGTATAGGACAGGGCCGGGGAAAACTGTTTTTT. Amino acids: CASSEGIGQGRGKLFF. Full variable domain (outside the CDR3, taken from reference TRBV25-1 and TRBJ1-4): EADIYQTPRYLVIGTGKKITLECSQTMGHDKMYWYQQDPGMELHLIHYSYGVNSTEKGDLSSESTVSRIRTEHFPLTLESARPSHTSQYLCASSEGIGQGRGKLFFGSGTQLSVL.

The chain uses TRBV2 and TRBJ1-5; D is perhaps TRBD1 (6 bases). Trimming removed 2 bases at V and 5 bases at J, with 13 bases between. Looked up from germline, CDR1 is SNHLY and CDR2 is FYNNEI. The CDR3 runs 15 residues. In nucleotides, the CDR3 is TGTGCCAGCAGTGAACAGGGGCCGTTGGATCAGCCCCAGCATTTT. It yields the protein CASSEQGPLDQPQHF. Variable domain in full (rest from reference TRBV2 and TRBJ1-5): EPEVTQTPSHQVTQMGQEVILRCVPISNHLYFYWYRQILGQKVEFLVSFYNNEISEKSEIFDDQFSVERPDGSNFTLKIRSTKLEDSAMYFCASSEQGPLDQPQHFGDGTRLSIL.

The chain joins TRBV10-3 to TRBJ2-7; 9 positions match TRBD2. Germline V gene sequence: CDR1 ENHRY, CDR2 SYGVKD. Trimming cost V 5 bases and J 5 bases; bases outside gene matches: 10. The CDR3 sequence is 15 residues long. CDR3 protein: CAISSTSGWLNEQYF. CDR3 in DNA: TGTGCCATCAGTTCAACTAGCGGGTGGTTGAACGAGCAGTACTTC.

The gene calls are TRBV7-9 and TRBJ1-6; D unresolved. V was shortened by 2 bases and J by 7 bases, with 3 bases between the two germline ends. This CDR3 has 12 amino acids. Germline CDR1 reads SEHNR; CDR2 reads FQNEAQ (reference sequence). The DNA for the CDR3 is TGTGCCAGCAGCTTATGGAATTCACCCCTCCACTTT. Protein product: CASSLWNSPLHF.

The gene calls are TRBV21-1 and TRBJ1-1. TRBV21-1 is deemed a pseudogene. This CDR3 contains 11 residues. The CDR3 sequence is CASSKGGRRPF. The CDR3 bases are TGTGCCAGCAGCAAAGGAGGAAGACGGCCCTTT.

The rearrangement uses TRBV18 and TRBJ2-7, with 10 bases fitting TRBD2. CDR3 length equals 14 residues. Germline CDR1 reads KGHSH; CDR2 reads LQKENI. Trimming at V came to 6 bases and at J to 5 bases, leaving 7 bases not matched to a gene. CDR3 residues: CASSYSGRSNEQYF. The CDR3 DNA sequence: TGTGCCAGCTCTTATAGCGGGAGGAGCAACGAGCAGTACTTC.

This clone was seen a single time. The chain combines TRBV7-2 with TRBJ1-2, with 8 positions matching TRBD1. With V trimmed by 5 bases and J by 4 bases, 3 bases remained unmatched. This CDR3 region has 13 residues. CDR1 is SGHTA and CDR2 is FQGNSA in the germline V gene. CDR3 loop: CASSGQGAYGYTF. CDR3 sequence (DNA): TGTGCCAGCAGCGGGCAGGGGGCCTATGGCTACACCTTC.

The J gene is TRBJ1-2, the V gene TRBV2; 9 nucleotides line up with TRBD1. The V segment lost 6 bases and the J segment 0 bases; nucleotides outside the gene matches: 5. The V gene's germline CDR1 is SNHLY and CDR2 FYNNEI. This CDR3 spans 15 amino acids. In DNA form, the CDR3 reads TGTGCCAGCAGGGGACAGGGCATCACTAACTATGGCTACACCTTC. The encoded protein is CASRGQGITNYGYTF.

The genes are TRBV10-1 and TRBJ1-5, with a weak D call TRBD1 (6 bases). Trimming shortened V by 7 bases and J by 5 bases, and 15 bases separated the two germline ends. Germline lookup yields CDR1 WNHNN and CDR2 SYGVQD (reference sequence). The CDR3 has 14 residues. The CDR3 DNA sequence: TGCGCCAGCACCCCGAACAGGGCTCATCAGCCCCAGCATTTT. Encoded protein: CASTPNRAHQPQHF.